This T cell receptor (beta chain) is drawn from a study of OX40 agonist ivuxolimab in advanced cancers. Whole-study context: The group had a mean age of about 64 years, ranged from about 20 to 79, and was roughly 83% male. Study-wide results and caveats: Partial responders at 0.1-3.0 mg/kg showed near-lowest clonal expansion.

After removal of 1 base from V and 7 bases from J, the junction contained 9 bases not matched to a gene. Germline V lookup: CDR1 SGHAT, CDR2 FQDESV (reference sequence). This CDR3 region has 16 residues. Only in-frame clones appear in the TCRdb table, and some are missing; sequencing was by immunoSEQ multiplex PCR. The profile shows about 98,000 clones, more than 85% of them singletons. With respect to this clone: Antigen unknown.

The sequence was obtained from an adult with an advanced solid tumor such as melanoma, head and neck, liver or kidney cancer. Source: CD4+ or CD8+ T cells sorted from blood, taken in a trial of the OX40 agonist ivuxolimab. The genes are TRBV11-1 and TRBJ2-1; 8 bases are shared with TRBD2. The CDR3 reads CASSLGSGGPRNEQFF. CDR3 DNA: TGTGCCAGCAGCTTAGGGTCGGGAGGGCCAAGGAATGAGCAGTTCTTC.